A selection of T cell receptor beta chains follows, all from one sample in a study of T cell repertoires in aging, cancer and after chemotherapy. TCRdb independently ran MiXCR on the multiplex PCR reads; one entry per CDR3 protein. Of 1,500 to 2,000 distinct CDR3 sequences detected, approximately 59% appear once; the ten largest clones hold 22%. The sample consisted of blood. The receptor set was obtained from a human donor with a blood cancer. Both conserved end residues are part of each CDR3. D genes are given only for firm matches. Part of the rows lack a size; the others show once, few, many or a class for expanded clones.

NA	TRBV19	15	TRBJ2-3	few	TGTGCCAGTAGGCATAGCGGAGAGGGCACAGATACGCAGTATTTT	CASRHSGEGTDTQYF
TRBD1	TRBV12-3/TRBV12-4	17	TRBJ2-3	few	TGTGCCAGCAGTCCCCGGCCCAGGACAGGGATACCAGATACGCAGTATTTT	CASSPRPRTGIPDTQYF
TRBD2	TRBV20-1	14	TRBJ2-1	NA	TGCAGTGCGAGCTATAGCGGGGGGCTGGATGGGCAGTTCTTC	CSASYSGGLDGQFF
NA	TRBV29-1	12	TRBJ2-7	few	TGCAGCGTTGGACAGCGCCTGGGGGAGCAGTACTTC	CSVGQRLGEQYF
NA	TRBV29-1	12	TRBJ1-2	NA	TGCAGCGTTGACGATTCGAACTATGGCTACACCTTC	CSVDDSNYGYTF
NA	TRBV27	12	TRBJ2-7	NA	TGTGCCAGCAGTTCAGGGTCCTACGAGCAGTACTTC	CASSSGSYEQYF
NA	TRBV29-1	15	TRBJ2-3	NA	TGCAGCGTTGAAAGGCAGCGTACTAGCACAGATACGCAGTATTTT	CSVERQRTSTDTQYF
NA	TRBV29-1	11	TRBJ2-5	large	TGCAGCTCCGGGAGTGAGGAGACCCAGTACTTC	CSSGSEETQYF
TRBD2	TRBV20-1	15	TRBJ2-1	once	TGCAGTGCTTCGCCAACTAGCGGGGGGCCCAATGAGCAGTTCTTC	CSASPTSGGPNEQFF
TRBD1	TRBV11-3	14	TRBJ2-7	once	TGTGCCCCGTCTTCCGGGACAGATCGGGCCGAGCAGTACTTC	CAPSSGTDRAEQYF
NA	TRBV11-3	14	TRBJ2-1	NA	TGTGCCAGCAGCGCCAGCAGCGGGTCGAATGAGCAGTTCTTC	CASSASSGSNEQFF